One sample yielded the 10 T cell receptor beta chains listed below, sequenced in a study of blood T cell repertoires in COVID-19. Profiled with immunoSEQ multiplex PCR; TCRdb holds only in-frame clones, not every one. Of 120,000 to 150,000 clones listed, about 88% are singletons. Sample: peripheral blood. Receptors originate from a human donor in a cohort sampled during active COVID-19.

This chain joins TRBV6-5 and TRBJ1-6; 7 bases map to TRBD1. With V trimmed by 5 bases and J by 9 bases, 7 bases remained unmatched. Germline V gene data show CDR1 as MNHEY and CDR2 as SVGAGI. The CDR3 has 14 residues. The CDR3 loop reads CASSTTGSASPLHF. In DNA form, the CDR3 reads TGTGCCAGCAGTACGACAGGGTCCGCTTCACCCCTCCACTTT.

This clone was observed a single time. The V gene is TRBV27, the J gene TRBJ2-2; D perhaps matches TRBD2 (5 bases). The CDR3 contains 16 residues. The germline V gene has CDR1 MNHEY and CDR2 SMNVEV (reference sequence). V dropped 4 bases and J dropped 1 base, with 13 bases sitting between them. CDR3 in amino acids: CASSSRVTWNTGELFF. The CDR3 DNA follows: TGTGCCAGCAGTTCGCGGGTCACTTGGAACACCGGGGAGCTGTTTTTT.

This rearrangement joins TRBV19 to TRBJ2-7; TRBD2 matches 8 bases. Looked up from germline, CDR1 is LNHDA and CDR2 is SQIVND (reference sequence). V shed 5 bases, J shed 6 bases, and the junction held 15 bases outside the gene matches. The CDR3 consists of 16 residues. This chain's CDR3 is CASSRGVGSAGGEQYF. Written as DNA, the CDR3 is TGTGCCAGTAGTCGGGGCGTCGGAAGTGCGGGAGGCGAGCAGTACTTC. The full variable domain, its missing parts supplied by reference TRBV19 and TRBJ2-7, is DGGITQSPKYLFRKEGQNVTLSCEQNLNHDAMYWYRQDPGQGLRLIYYSQIVNDFQKGDIAEGYSVSREKKESFPLTVTSAQKNPTAFYLCASSRGVGSAGGEQYFGPGTRLTVT.

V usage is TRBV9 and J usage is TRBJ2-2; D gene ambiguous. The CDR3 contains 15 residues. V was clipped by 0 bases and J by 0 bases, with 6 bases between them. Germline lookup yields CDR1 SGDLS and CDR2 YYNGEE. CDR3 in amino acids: CASSVGATNTGELFF. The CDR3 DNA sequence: TGTGCCAGCAGCGTAGGGGCAACGAACACCGGGGAGCTGTTTTTT.

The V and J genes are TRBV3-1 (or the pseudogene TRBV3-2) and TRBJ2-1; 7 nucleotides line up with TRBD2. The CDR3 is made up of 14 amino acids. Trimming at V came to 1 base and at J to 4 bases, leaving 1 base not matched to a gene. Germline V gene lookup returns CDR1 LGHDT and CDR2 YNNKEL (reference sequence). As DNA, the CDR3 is TGTGCCAGCAGCCAAGCGGGGGGATACAATGAGCAGTTCTTC. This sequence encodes CASSQAGGYNEQFF.

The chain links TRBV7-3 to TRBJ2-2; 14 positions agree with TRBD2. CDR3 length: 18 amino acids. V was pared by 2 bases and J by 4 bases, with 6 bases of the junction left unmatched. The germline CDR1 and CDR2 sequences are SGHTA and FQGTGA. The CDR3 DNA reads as TGTGCCAGCAGCTTAGGACTAGCGGGAGGCCTTAGCACCGGGGAGCTGTTTTTT. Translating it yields CASSLGLAGGLSTGELFF.

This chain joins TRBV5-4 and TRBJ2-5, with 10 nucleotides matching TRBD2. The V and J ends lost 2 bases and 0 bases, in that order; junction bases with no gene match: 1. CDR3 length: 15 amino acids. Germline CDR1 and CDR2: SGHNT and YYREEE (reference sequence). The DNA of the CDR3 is TGTGCCAGCAGCTTACTAGCGGGGAACCAAGAGACCCAGTACTTC. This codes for CASSLLAGNQETQYF.

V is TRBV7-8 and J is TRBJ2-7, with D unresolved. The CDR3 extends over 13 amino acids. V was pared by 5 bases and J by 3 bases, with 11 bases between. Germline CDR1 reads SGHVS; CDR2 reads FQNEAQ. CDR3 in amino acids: CASSLAGVYEQYF. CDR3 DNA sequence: TGTGCCAGCAGCCTCGCTGGAGTCTACGAGCAGTACTTC. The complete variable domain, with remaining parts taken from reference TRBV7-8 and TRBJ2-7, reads GAGVSQSPRYKVAKRGQDVALRCDPISGHVSLFWYQQALGQGPEFLTYFQNEAQLDKSGLPSDRFFAERPEGSVSTLKIQRTQQEDSAVYLCASSLAGVYEQYFGPGTRLTVT.

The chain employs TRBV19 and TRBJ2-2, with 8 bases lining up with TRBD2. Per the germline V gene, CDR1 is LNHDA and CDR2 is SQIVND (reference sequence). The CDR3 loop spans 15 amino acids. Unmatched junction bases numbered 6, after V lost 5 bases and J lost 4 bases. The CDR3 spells CASSAPRGGTGELFF. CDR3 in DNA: TGTGCCAGTAGTGCGCCTCGGGGGGGCACCGGGGAGCTGTTTTTT.

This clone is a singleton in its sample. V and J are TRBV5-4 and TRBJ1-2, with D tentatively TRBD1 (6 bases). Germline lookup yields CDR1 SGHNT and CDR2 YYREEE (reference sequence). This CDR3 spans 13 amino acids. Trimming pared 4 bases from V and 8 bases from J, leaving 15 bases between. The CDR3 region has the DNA TGTGCCAGCAGCAAACAGGGAAAAGGCGGCTACACCTTC. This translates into CASSKQGKGGYTF.